A selection of T cell receptor beta chains follows, all from one sample in a study of CD8 T cells in ankylosing spondylitis. Using its own MiXCR run on the 5' RACE reads, TCRdb lists one record per CDR3 protein. The repertoire holds approximately 220,000 distinct CDR3 sequences, approximately 10% seen once, with 21% in the top ten. What was sequenced was blood, either unsorted or a sorted T cell fraction (not recorded which). These receptors came from a male donor with ankylosing spondylitis or in good health (not recorded which). Both conserved end residues are part of each CDR3. The D gene is left open where the match is weak. Clone size is given for some rows only: seen once, a few or many times, or a class if the clone is expanded.

TRBJ1-3 | many | TRBV13 | NA | TGTGCCAGCAGCCAGCGCAGGACCACATCAGGAAACACCATATATTTT | CASSQRRTTSGNTIYF
TRBJ1-1 | many | TRBV24-1 | NA | TGTGCCACCGGCTCGGAGGGAGGAAGAGCTTTCTTT | CATGSEGGRAFF
TRBJ2-5 | NA | TRBV3-1 | NA | TGTGCCAGCAGCCACAGGCTTATAGAGACCCAGTACTTC | CASSHRLIETQYF
TRBJ2-2 | NA | TRBV3-1 | NA | TGTGCCAGCAAACCCGGGTGGGACACCGGGGAGCTGTTTTTT | CASKPGWDTGELFF
TRBJ1-4 | many | TRBV27 | NA | TGTGCCAGCAGTTGGACAGTTTCAACTAATGAAAAACTGTTTTTT | CASSWTVSTNEKLFF
TRBJ2-1 | many | TRBV20-1 | NA | TGCAGTGCTCCCATCCCCGGGGGCAATGAGCAGTTCTTC | CSAPIPGGNEQFF
TRBJ2-3 | many | TRBV27 | NA | TGTGCCAGCAGTTTAGGGCTCCACACAGATACGCAGTATTTT | CASSLGLHTDTQYF
TRBJ1-1 | NA | TRBV5-1 | NA | TGCGCCAGCAGCTTGGTTGGAGGAGTCATGAACACTGAAGCTTTCTTT | CASSLVGGVMNTEAFF
TRBJ2-1 | many | TRBV6-2/TRBV6-3 | NA | TGTGCCAGCAGTTTCCTCGGGGTCCAGGAGCCGACATACAATGAGCAGTTCTTC | CASSFLGVQEPTYNEQFF
TRBJ1-6 | many | TRBV12-3/TRBV12-4 | NA | TGTGCCAGCAGTCCAGAGGGTCAAAATTCACCCCTCCACTTT | CASSPEGQNSPLHF
TRBJ1-2 | many | TRBV5-1 | NA | TGCGCCAGCAGCTTAGGCCAGAGCTATGGCTACACCTTC | CASSLGQSYGYTF
TRBJ2-1 | few | TRBV12-3/TRBV12-4 | TRBD2 | TGTGCCAGCAGTTTTAGCGGGGGGAACAATGAGCAGTTCTTC | CASSFSGGNNEQFF
TRBJ1-5 | many | TRBV20-1 | NA | TGCAGTGCTAGAGATGGGGGAGGGACCCAGCCCCAGCATTTT | CSARDGGGTQPQHF
TRBJ2-5 | many | TRBV5-1 | NA | TGCGCCAGCAGCTTGGAGGGGCGGGGTATCGTTGAGACCCAGTACTTC | CASSLEGRGIVETQYF
TRBJ2-3 | NA | TRBV3-1 | NA | TGTGCCAGCAGCCAAGGTGCAACTAGACGCACAGATACGCAGTATTTT | CASSQGATRRTDTQYF
TRBJ1-1 | NA | TRBV5-6 | TRBD1 | TGTGCCAGCAGCTTCCGACAGGGGCAGATGGTGAACACTGAAGCTTTCTTT | CASSFRQGQMVNTEAFF
TRBJ2-7 | many | TRBV20-1 | NA | TGCAGTGCAGAACAGGCGGCCTACGAGCAGTACTTC | CSAEQAAYEQYF
TRBJ1-4 | many | TRBV5-1 | NA | TGCGCCAGCAGCCTCGGGACACAAATGTCAGGGTTGTTTTTT | CASSLGTQMSGLFF
TRBJ1-2 | many | TRBV6-5 | TRBD1 | TGTGCCAGCAGTTACCCGGACAGGGCAGGCGGCTACACCTTC | CASSYPDRAGGYTF
TRBJ1-2 | few | TRBV7-8 | NA | TGTGCCAGCAGCTTAGAGAGTTTTCCGGAAGGGGCGCGGGGCTACACCTTC | CASSLESFPEGARGYTF
TRBJ2-5 | many | TRBV7-9 | NA | TGTGCCAGCAGCCACGCACTAGGGCGACAAGAGACCCAGTACTTC | CASSHALGRQETQYF
TRBJ1-1 | NA | TRBV12-3/TRBV12-4 | NA | TGTGCCAGCAGTTTATTGGGGGCCACTGAAGCTTTCTTT | CASSLLGATEAFF
TRBJ2-5 | NA | TRBV20-1 | TRBD1 | TGCAGTGCTAGATCGGGACAGACAGTACTCCAAGAGACCCAGTACTTC | CSARSGQTVLQETQYF
TRBJ1-2 | NA | TRBV5-1 | NA | TGCGCCAGCAGCTTGGACACTAACTATGGCGACACCTTC | CASSLDTNYGDTF
TRBJ2-1 | NA | TRBV28 | NA | TGTGCCAGCAGCGCTGGGGCTAGCGAGGCCTACAATGAGCAGTTCTTC | CASSAGASEAYNEQFF
TRBJ1-1 | NA | TRBV7-9 | NA | TGTGCCAGCAGCGATGAAGGACGGTTAAACACTGAAGCTTTCTTT | CASSDEGRLNTEAFF
TRBJ2-1 | NA | TRBV3-1 | NA | TGTGCCAGCAGCCAACTACTAGGGAGAGGTGAGCAGTTCTTC | CASSQLLGRGEQFF
TRBJ2-7 | many | TRBV7-9 | NA | TGTGCCAGCAGCCCTTGGCTAGATACCTACGAGCAGTACTTC | CASSPWLDTYEQYF
TRBJ2-1 | few | TRBV24-1 | TRBD2 | TGTGCCGTCTCTCAACTTAGTGGGGGGGGACCCAATGAGCAGTTCTTC | CAVSQLSGGGPNEQFF